These T cell receptor beta chains were read from a single sample in a study of human T cells and chemical hapten exposure. Each CDR3 protein is one row after TCRdb ran MiXCR on the RACE reads. Altogether 140,000 or so distinct CDR3 sequences are present, 12% being singletons, with the ten largest covering more than 1.1%. The material was whole blood, obtained in connection with sensitization to the hapten diphenylcyclopropenone (DPC). The receptors stem from a woman between 50 and 59 years old with alopecia areata. Some clones in this sample may be carry-over from other donors' samples. Both conserved end residues are part of each CDR3. A D gene is named only where the DNA matches it firmly. Only part of the rows carry a size: once, few, many, or a class if the clone is expanded.

v_call: TRBV27; clone_size: -; d_call: -; j_call: TRBJ2-4; cdr3_aa: CASSAYSPGPLFYF; cdr3_nt: TGTGCCAGCAGTGCGTACTCTCCGGGACCGTTATTCTACTTC
v_call: TRBV5-5; clone_size: -; d_call: TRBD1; j_call: TRBJ2-1; cdr3_aa: CASSLFDRGGNEQFF; cdr3_nt: TGTGCCAGCAGCTTATTCGACAGGGGCGGGAATGAGCAGTTCTTC
v_call: TRBV6-1; clone_size: -; d_call: TRBD2; j_call: TRBJ2-1; cdr3_aa: CASSELRLAGVVNNEQFF; cdr3_nt: TGTGCCAGCAGTGAGCTCAGGCTAGCGGGAGTGGTTAACAATGAGCAGTTCTTC
v_call: TRBV7-9; clone_size: -; d_call: -; j_call: TRBJ2-1; cdr3_aa: CASSLSEAPSWDEQFF; cdr3_nt: TGTGCCAGCAGCTTATCGGAGGCCCCTAGTTGGGATGAGCAGTTCTTC
v_call: TRBV28; clone_size: -; d_call: TRBD1; j_call: TRBJ2-4; cdr3_aa: CASSLGGTGVDIQYF; cdr3_nt: TGTGCCAGCAGTTTAGGGGGGACAGGGGTGGACATTCAGTACTTC
v_call: TRBV20-1; clone_size: few; d_call: -; j_call: TRBJ2-5; cdr3_aa: CSGAWRIEETQYF; cdr3_nt: TGCAGTGGGGCTTGGCGGATCGAAGAGACCCAGTACTTC
v_call: TRBV14; clone_size: many; d_call: -; j_call: TRBJ1-1; cdr3_aa: CASSHRPLNTEAFF; cdr3_nt: TGTGCCAGCAGCCACCGACCCTTGAACACTGAAGCTTTCTTT
v_call: TRBV5-6; clone_size: few; d_call: TRBD1; j_call: TRBJ2-5; cdr3_aa: CASARTGLQETQYF; cdr3_nt: TGTGCCAGCGCAAGGACAGGCTTACAAGAGACCCAGTACTTC
v_call: TRBV18; clone_size: many; d_call: TRBD2; j_call: TRBJ2-5; cdr3_aa: CASSPLTGLAVGRETQYF; cdr3_nt: TGTGCCAGCTCACCACTTACGGGACTAGCGGTAGGACGAGAGACCCAGTACTTC
v_call: TRBV6-5; clone_size: -; d_call: TRBD2; j_call: TRBJ2-7; cdr3_aa: CASSWGGTYEQYF; cdr3_nt: TGTGCCAGCAGTTGGGGGGGGACCTACGAGCAGTACTTC
v_call: TRBV7-6; clone_size: few; d_call: TRBD2; j_call: TRBJ2-5; cdr3_aa: CASSLSGRGPETQYF; cdr3_nt: TGTGCCAGCAGCCTAAGCGGGAGGGGCCCAGAGACCCAGTACTTC
v_call: TRBV9; clone_size: -; d_call: -; j_call: TRBJ2-5; cdr3_aa: CASSVKGKETQYF; cdr3_nt: TGTGCCAGCAGCGTAAAGGGGAAAGAGACCCAGTACTTC
v_call: TRBV29-1; clone_size: -; d_call: TRBD1; j_call: TRBJ2-5; cdr3_aa: CSVVQDRGRIETQYF; cdr3_nt: TGCAGCGTTGTCCAGGACAGGGGGAGGATAGAGACCCAGTACTTC
v_call: TRBV5-1; clone_size: few; d_call: -; j_call: TRBJ1-5; cdr3_aa: CASSLEGTSNQPQHF; cdr3_nt: TGCGCCAGCAGCTTGGAGGGGACAAGCAATCAGCCCCAGCATTTT
v_call: TRBV29-1; clone_size: few; d_call: TRBD1; j_call: TRBJ2-7; cdr3_aa: CSVEQQGYEQYF; cdr3_nt: TGCAGCGTTGAACAACAGGGGTACGAGCAGTACTTC
v_call: TRBV7-9; clone_size: few; d_call: -; j_call: TRBJ2-3; cdr3_aa: CASSWTSDTQYF; cdr3_nt: TGTGCCAGCAGTTGGACCTCAGATACGCAGTATTTT
v_call: TRBV5-1; clone_size: -; d_call: -; j_call: TRBJ2-6; cdr3_aa: CASSLGHSGANVLTF; cdr3_nt: TGCGCCAGCAGCTTGGGGCACTCTGGGGCCAACGTCCTGACTTTC
v_call: TRBV19; clone_size: few; d_call: -; j_call: TRBJ1-5; cdr3_aa: CASSIQGTNQPQHF; cdr3_nt: TGTGCCAGTAGTATCCAGGGGACTAATCAGCCCCAGCATTTT
v_call: TRBV7-2; clone_size: few; d_call: -; j_call: TRBJ2-7; cdr3_aa: CASSPAAQAGEQYF; cdr3_nt: TGTGCCAGCAGCCCCGCCGCGCAGGCGGGGGAGCAGTACTTC
v_call: TRBV5-1; clone_size: -; d_call: -; j_call: TRBJ1-1; cdr3_aa: CASSLLQGNTEAFF; cdr3_nt: TGCGCCAGCAGCTTGCTACAGGGGAACACTGAAGCTTTCTTT
v_call: TRBV18; clone_size: -; d_call: -; j_call: TRBJ2-7; cdr3_aa: CATKSGGLEQYF; cdr3_nt: TGTGCCACCAAGTCTGGGGGGCTCGAGCAGTACTTC
v_call: TRBV12-3/TRBV12-4; clone_size: -; d_call: -; j_call: TRBJ2-7; cdr3_aa: CASSPNPYEQYF; cdr3_nt: TGTGCCAGCAGCCCGAACCCCTACGAGCAGTACTTC
v_call: TRBV12-3/TRBV12-4; clone_size: many; d_call: TRBD1; j_call: TRBJ2-5; cdr3_aa: CASSLTGAPRETQYF; cdr3_nt: TGTGCCAGCAGTTTAACAGGGGCCCCCAGAGAGACCCAGTACTTC
v_call: TRBV6-2/TRBV6-3; clone_size: -; d_call: -; j_call: TRBJ2-2; cdr3_aa: CASKVDRERVGELFF; cdr3_nt: TGTGCCAGCAAGGTCGACCGGGAGCGCGTCGGGGAGCTGTTTTTT
v_call: TRBV5-3; clone_size: few; d_call: TRBD2; j_call: TRBJ2-5; cdr3_aa: CARSLGRLAVTETQYF; cdr3_nt: TGTGCCAGAAGCTTGGGCAGACTAGCGGTCACTGAGACCCAGTACTTC
v_call: TRBV6-6; clone_size: few; d_call: -; j_call: TRBJ2-7; cdr3_aa: CASSTGVYEQYF; cdr3_nt: TGTGCCAGCAGTACAGGCGTCTACGAGCAGTACTTC
v_call: TRBV7-6; clone_size: -; d_call: -; j_call: TRBJ2-3; cdr3_aa: CASSPGEAGLITDTQYF; cdr3_nt: TGTGCCAGCAGCCCCGGGGAGGCGGGCCTGATCACAGATACGCAGTATTTT
v_call: TRBV19; clone_size: few; d_call: -; j_call: TRBJ1-2; cdr3_aa: CASSLPLSNYGYTF; cdr3_nt: TGTGCCAGTAGTCTCCCACTCTCTAACTATGGCTACACCTTC
v_call: TRBV12-3/TRBV12-4; clone_size: few; d_call: -; j_call: TRBJ1-1; cdr3_aa: CASRAGARRTEAFF; cdr3_nt: TGTGCCAGCAGAGCTGGGGCGCGTAGAACTGAAGCTTTCTTT
v_call: TRBV20-1; clone_size: many; d_call: TRBD2; j_call: TRBJ2-7; cdr3_aa: CSAPTPRSGIGLKDYEQYF; cdr3_nt: TGCAGTGCTCCTACCCCCCGGAGCGGGATCGGCCTAAAGGACTACGAGCAGTACTTC
v_call: TRBV9; clone_size: -; d_call: -; j_call: TRBJ1-3; cdr3_aa: CASSVEATSGNTIYF; cdr3_nt: TGTGCCAGCAGCGTAGAAGCAACCTCTGGAAACACCATATATTTT
v_call: TRBV20-1; clone_size: many; d_call: TRBD2; j_call: TRBJ2-3; cdr3_aa: CSASPGLAGVSDTQYF; cdr3_nt: TGCAGTGCTTCACCGGGACTAGCGGGAGTGTCAGATACGCAGTATTTT
v_call: TRBV5-1; clone_size: few; d_call: -; j_call: TRBJ2-7; cdr3_aa: CASSLDGQSYEQYF; cdr3_nt: TGCGCCAGCAGCTTGGATGGACAGAGCTACGAGCAGTACTTC
v_call: TRBV20-1; clone_size: few; d_call: -; j_call: TRBJ2-4; cdr3_aa: CSARVGFLAKNIQYF; cdr3_nt: TGCAGTGCTAGAGTAGGCTTTCTAGCCAAAAACATTCAGTACTTC
v_call: TRBV12-5; clone_size: many; d_call: TRBD1; j_call: TRBJ1-4; cdr3_aa: CASGFDRGNNEKLFF; cdr3_nt: TGTGCTAGTGGTTTCGACAGGGGGAATAATGAAAAACTGTTTTTT
v_call: TRBV29-1; clone_size: -; d_call: TRBD1; j_call: TRBJ1-2; cdr3_aa: CSATGQVYGYTF; cdr3_nt: TGCAGCGCAACGGGACAGGTCTATGGCTACACCTTC
v_call: TRBV24-1; clone_size: few; d_call: TRBD2; j_call: TRBJ2-3; cdr3_aa: CATSDQSGRSDTQYF; cdr3_nt: TGTGCCACCAGTGATCAGAGCGGGAGGTCAGATACGCAGTATTTT
v_call: TRBV4-3; clone_size: many; d_call: TRBD1; j_call: TRBJ1-5; cdr3_aa: CASSRDRGRQPQHF; cdr3_nt: TGCGCCAGCAGCCGGGACAGGGGACGGCAGCCCCAGCATTTT
v_call: TRBV28; clone_size: few; d_call: -; j_call: TRBJ1-1; cdr3_aa: CASRVVRVNTEAFF; cdr3_nt: TGTGCCAGCAGAGTGGTCAGAGTTAACACTGAAGCTTTCTTT
v_call: TRBV29-1; clone_size: few; d_call: -; j_call: TRBJ2-1; cdr3_aa: CSVQGGRAENEQFF; cdr3_nt: TGCAGCGTTCAAGGGGGGAGGGCAGAAAATGAGCAGTTCTTC
v_call: TRBV20-1; clone_size: few; d_call: TRBD2; j_call: TRBJ2-7; cdr3_aa: CSAVAGEDYEQYF; cdr3_nt: TGCAGTGCAGTAGCGGGAGAAGACTACGAGCAGTACTTC
v_call: TRBV2; clone_size: -; d_call: -; j_call: TRBJ2-5; cdr3_aa: CASTPSPRPQETQYF; cdr3_nt: TGTGCCAGCACCCCCTCCCCACGGCCCCAAGAGACCCAGTACTTC
v_call: TRBV11-2; clone_size: -; d_call: TRBD1; j_call: TRBJ2-2; cdr3_aa: CASSSHDRERTGELFF; cdr3_nt: TGTGCCAGCAGCTCGCACGACAGGGAACGCACCGGGGAGCTGTTTTTT
v_call: TRBV12-3/TRBV12-4; clone_size: few; d_call: -; j_call: TRBJ2-3; cdr3_aa: CASSPRASTDTQYF; cdr3_nt: TGTGCCAGCTCCCCCCGGGCTAGCACAGATACGCAGTATTTT
v_call: TRBV5-1; clone_size: -; d_call: -; j_call: TRBJ2-5; cdr3_aa: CASSLLASGNQETQYF; cdr3_nt: TGCGCCAGCAGCTTGTTGGCCTCGGGTAATCAAGAGACCCAGTACTTC
v_call: TRBV20-1; clone_size: few; d_call: -; j_call: TRBJ2-7; cdr3_aa: CSATPRGGGYEQYF; cdr3_nt: TGCAGTGCTACCCCTAGGGGAGGGGGCTACGAGCAGTACTTC
v_call: TRBV2; clone_size: -; d_call: -; j_call: TRBJ2-4; cdr3_aa: CASSEMVASHGPNYIQYF; cdr3_nt: TGTGCCAGCAGTGAGATGGTAGCCTCCCATGGGCCAAACTACATTCAGTACTTC
v_call: TRBV7-9; clone_size: many; d_call: TRBD1; j_call: TRBJ2-5; cdr3_aa: CASGRGLVETQYF; cdr3_nt: TGTGCCAGCGGCAGGGGGCTCGTGGAGACCCAGTACTTC
v_call: TRBV10-3; clone_size: -; d_call: TRBD2; j_call: TRBJ2-7; cdr3_aa: CAISESTGGNEQYF; cdr3_nt: TGTGCCATCAGTGAGTCGACGGGGGGGAACGAGCAGTACTTC